This T cell receptor (beta chain) was observed in a study of cytomegalovirus exposure and HLA in healthy donors. Germline-derived CDR1 and CDR2 are SQVTM and ANQGSEA. The CDR3 has 12 residues. With V trimmed by 5 bases and J by 3 bases, 3 bases remained unmatched. Generated by immunoSEQ multiplex PCR, the TCRdb table keeps only in-frame clones and is missing some. The repertoire holds 280,000 or so clones, with roughly 90% as singletons. The sequence was obtained from a woman aged 18-29 years in good health and CMV-seronegative. Sequenced sample: PBMCs. The rearrangement joins TRBV29-1 to TRBJ2-7; 8 bases fit TRBD1. In DNA, the CDR3 is TGCAGCGTTCGGACAGGGAACTACGAGCAGTACTTC. It encodes CSVRTGNYEQYF.